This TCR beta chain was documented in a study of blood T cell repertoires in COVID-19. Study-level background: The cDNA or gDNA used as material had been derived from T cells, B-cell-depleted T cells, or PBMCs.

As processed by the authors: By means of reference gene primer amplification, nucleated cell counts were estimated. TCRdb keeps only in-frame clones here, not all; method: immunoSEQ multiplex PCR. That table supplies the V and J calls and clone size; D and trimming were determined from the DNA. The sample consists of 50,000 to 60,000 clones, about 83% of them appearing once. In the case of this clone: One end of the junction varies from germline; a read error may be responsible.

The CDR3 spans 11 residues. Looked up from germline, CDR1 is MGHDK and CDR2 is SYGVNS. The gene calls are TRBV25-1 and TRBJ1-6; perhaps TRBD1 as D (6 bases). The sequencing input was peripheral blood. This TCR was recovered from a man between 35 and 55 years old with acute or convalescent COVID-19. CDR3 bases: TGTGCCAGCAGCAGGACAGAGACGTTTCCTTTT. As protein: CASSRTETFPF.